The next 25 T cell receptor beta chains were all read from a single sample in a study of T cells in localized non-small cell lung cancer. Libraries were prepared by immunoSEQ multiplex PCR; TCRdb keeps only in-frame clonotypes and omits some of them. The table has roughly 70,000 clones, 86% seen once. The specimen comprised peripheral blood, sampled before any cancer treatment. These receptors were taken from a male donor aged 60 or older with stage III squamous cell lung carcinoma.

V usage is TRBV27 and J usage is TRBJ1-2, with 8 positions matching TRBD1. CDR3 length: 16 residues. V gave up 4 bases and J gave up 3 bases; unmatched junction bases: 10. CDR1 is MNHEY and CDR2 is SMNVEV in the germline V gene (reference sequence). The CDR3, as DNA: TGTGCCAGCAGTTCCCAGACAGGGGAAGCGTACTATGGCTACACCTTC. It yields the protein CASSSQTGEAYYGYTF.

This clone turned up a few times. The V and J genes are TRBV6-1 and TRBJ1-5; no definite D call. Trimming left V 6 bases short and J 1 base short, with 13 bases between. The CDR3 sequence is 15 residues long. Germline lookup yields CDR1 MNHNS and CDR2 SASEGT. CDR3 residues: CASRMGSPSNQPQHF. The DNA of the CDR3 is TGTGCCAGCAGGATGGGATCGCCCAGCAATCAGCCCCAGCATTTT.

The chain has TRBV11-2 and TRBJ2-3, with D perhaps matching TRBD1 or TRBD2 (5 bases each). V was clipped by 5 bases and J by 11 bases, with 20 bases between them. Germline CDR1 is SGHAT and CDR2 is FQNNGV. The CDR3 has 14 residues. The CDR3 region is CASSPGQTRSLQYF. The DNA for the CDR3 is TGTGCCAGCAGCCCGGGGCAGACGAGGAGTCTGCAGTATTTT. The entire variable domain, with the rest obtained from reference TRBV11-2 and TRBJ2-3, is as follows: EAGVAQSPRYKIIEKRQSVAFWCNPISGHATLYWYQQILGQGPKLLIQFQNNGVVDDSQLPKDRFSAERLKGVDSTLKIQPAKLEDSAVYLCASSPGQTRSLQYFGPGTRLTVL.

The chain recombines TRBV5-4 with TRBJ1-1, with 7 bases that match TRBD1. CDR3 length: 14 residues. The ends lost 4 bases at V and 2 bases at J; junction bases unmatched: 5. Germline loops: CDR1 SGHNT, CDR2 YYREEE (reference sequence). The DNA for the CDR3 is TGTGCCAGCAGCGTAGGGACAGCTAACACTGAAGCTTTCTTT. This codes for CASSVGTANTEAFF.

This chain joins TRBV11-1 and TRBJ2-1; the D gene is possibly TRBD2 (6 bases). Trimming stripped 5 bases from V and 5 bases from J, with 13 bases between. The CDR3 contains 14 residues. Germline V lookup: CDR1 SGHAT, CDR2 FQDESV (reference sequence). The DNA for the CDR3 is TGTGCCAGCAGCCCCCACGCGGGAAACAATGAGCAGTTCTTC. Translating it yields CASSPHAGNNEQFF. The whole variable domain, remainder taken from reference TRBV11-1 and TRBJ2-1, is EAEVAQSPRYKITEKSQAVAFWCDPISGHATLYWYRQILGQGPELLVQFQDESVVDDSQLPKDRFSAERLKGVDSTLKIQPAELGDSAMYLCASSPHAGNNEQFFGPGTRLTVL.

The J gene is TRBJ2-4, the V gene TRBV29-1, with unresolved D. CDR1 SQVTM and CDR2 ANQGSEA come from the germline V gene. Trimming shortened V by 3 bases and J by 6 bases, and 6 bases separated the two germline ends. The CDR3 spans 11 residues. CDR3 residues: CSVDGGNIQYF. CDR3 bases: TGCAGCGTTGATGGCGGAAACATTCAGTACTTC.

This clone was seen more than once but under ten times. The chain couples TRBV6-1 to TRBJ1-1; D gene unclear. Germline V CDR1 and CDR2: MNHNS, SASEGT. Trimming took off 1 base at V and 1 base at J, with 4 bases between the two ends. The CDR3 covers 13 residues. CDR3 bases: TGTGCCAGCAGTGAAGTCTGGAACACTGAAGCTTTCTTT. Translation: CASSEVWNTEAFF.

The CDR3 nucleotides are TGTGCCAGCAGTGACGCACAAAGCGGGGTGTATAATGAGCAGTTCTTC. This encodes CASSDAQSGVYNEQFF. This chain joins TRBV6-1 and TRBJ2-1; 7 nucleotides match TRBD2. Germline CDR1 reads MNHNS; CDR2 reads SASEGT. CDR3 size: 16 residues. V shed 3 bases and J 7 bases; nucleotides not matched to a gene: 12.

The gene calls are TRBV7-9 and TRBJ2-7, with D tentatively TRBD1 or TRBD2 (5 bases each). This CDR3 comprises 14 residues. Germline CDR1 SEHNR, CDR2 FQNEAQ (reference sequence). V shed 1 base and J shed 2 bases, with 9 bases lying between them. The CDR3 is CASSLGDGPYEQYF. The DNA for the CDR3 is TGTGCCAGCAGCTTAGGGGACGGGCCCTACGAGCAGTACTTC.

The V call is TRBV11-3, the J call TRBJ1-1; D not resolved. Germline V gene data show CDR1 as SGHNT and CDR2 as YENEEA. The CDR3 has 13 amino acids. The V end was cut by 2 bases, the J end by 3 bases, with 7 bases between. The CDR3 DNA reads as TGTGCCAGCAGCTTATTCACGGACACTGAAGCTTTCTTT. Encoded protein: CASSLFTDTEAFF.

This chain joins TRBV11-2 and TRBJ2-3, with D possibly being TRBD2 (7 bases). Between the trimmed V and J ends, which lost 2 bases and 2 bases, there was a span of 11 bases. Germline V gives CDR1 SGHAT, CDR2 FQNNGV. The length of the CDR3 is 15 residues. CDR3 protein: CASSLSGGATDTQYF. CDR3 nucleotide sequence: TGTGCCAGCAGCTTAAGTGGGGGGGCCACAGATACGCAGTATTTT.

The gene calls are TRBV5-6 and TRBJ2-5; a possible D gene is TRBD2 (5 bases). The CDR3 has 12 residues. The V end was cut by 6 bases, the J end by 2 bases, with 8 bases between. Germline CDR1 is SGHDT and CDR2 is YYEEEE. CDR3 sequence: CASNDYQETQYF. CDR3 nucleotides: TGTGCCAGCAACGACTATCAAGAGACCCAGTACTTC.

A remark on this clone: Here the CDR3 omits its conserved ending phenylalanine or tryptophan, so a read error is the likely source. It is unclear where the CDR3 begins or ends on the DNA, so no DNA is shown, and the CDR3 is as TCRdb lists it. The J gene is TRBJ2-7, the V gene TRBV4-1; the D call in the table, TRBD1, was not verified against the DNA. Germline CDR1 MGHRA, CDR2 YSYEKL. The CDR3 totals 12 residues, both ends included. The CDR3 reads CASSQGPGTGNA.

J is TRBJ1-5 and V is TRBV11-2; no reliable D call. CDR3 length: 13 amino acids. Trimming cost V 0 bases and J 7 bases, with 7 bases left between them. From germline, CDR1 is SGHAT and CDR2 FQNNGV. This chain's CDR3 is CASSLEPGQPQHF. DNA of the CDR3: TGTGCCAGCAGCTTAGAACCCGGACAGCCCCAGCATTTT.

This sequence joins TRBV6-5 and TRBJ1-5; D may be TRBD1 (6 bases). This CDR3 has 14 residues. V lost 7 bases and J 4 bases, leaving 14 bases between the germline ends. Germline V gene data show CDR1 as MNHEY and CDR2 as SVGAGI. The CDR3 reads CASTPGGGNQPQHF. The DNA of the CDR3 is TGTGCCAGCACTCCCGGGGGCGGGAATCAGCCCCAGCATTTT.

This rearrangement joins TRBV7-2 to TRBJ2-7, with 8 bases that match TRBD1. V lost 2 bases and J lost 2; bases outside the gene matches: 2. This CDR3 has 14 residues. The V gene's germline CDR1 is SGHTA and CDR2 FQGNSA. CDR3 DNA sequence: TGTGCCAGCAGCTTAACAGGGGGTGCCTACGAGCAGTACTTC. Residues: CASSLTGGAYEQYF.

This clone appeared once. The CDR3 loop reads CSVEDRGKTQYF. The CDR3 region has the DNA TGCAGCGTCGAGGACAGGGGGAAGACCCAGTACTTC. The chain carries TRBV29-1 and TRBJ2-5; 10 nucleotides line up with TRBD1. Germline V gene data show CDR1 as SQVTM and CDR2 as ANQGSEA. CDR3 length: 12 residues. Trimming cost V 6 bases and J 6 bases; bases outside gene matches: 4.

As regards this clone: Relative to the germline gene, one junction end is altered; a read error may explain this. V is TRBV28 and J is TRBJ1-2; D remains unclear. The CDR3 has 13 amino acids. Germline loops: CDR1 MDHEN, CDR2 SYDVKM. Here the CDR3 reads CVSSSETVYGYTF. The DNA of the CDR3 is TGTGTCAGCTCCTCCGAGACGGTCTATGGCTACACCTTC.

V gene TRBV18 combines with J gene TRBJ1-5; maybe TRBD1 (5 bases). V gave up 4 bases and J gave up 0 bases, with 7 bases separating them. The CDR3 is 14 amino acids. Germline CDR1 reads KGHSH; CDR2 reads LQKENI. In DNA form, the CDR3 reads TGTGCCAGCTCACTAGGGGCTAGCAATCAGCCCCAGCATTTT. Translated, it gives CASSLGASNQPQHF.

The chain links TRBV18 to TRBJ2-5, with 8 nucleotides matching TRBD2. This CDR3 is built from 15 residues. The germline CDR1 and CDR2 sequences are KGHSH and LQKENI. V trimming: 2 bases; J trimming: 4 bases; junction bases outside the gene matches: 6. CDR3 loop: CASSPGPGTRETQYF. CDR3 sequence (DNA): TGTGCCAGCTCACCAGGGCCAGGGACTAGAGAGACCCAGTACTTC.

This chain joins TRBV28 and TRBJ1-4, with D possibly TRBD1 on 6 matching bases. Trimming took 4 bases from V and 3 from J, leaving 15 bases between them. The CDR3 is 16 amino acids. CDR1 is MDHEN, CDR2 SYDVKM, per germline. The CDR3 region is CASSSITGAPNEKLFF. DNA for the CDR3: TGTGCCAGCAGTTCAATAACGGGGGCACCTAATGAAAAACTGTTTTTT.

The chain employs TRBV10-3 and TRBJ1-1, with 8 nucleotides matching TRBD1. V was pared by 4 bases and J by 8 bases, with 15 bases of the junction left unmatched. Germline V gene sequence: CDR1 ENHRY, CDR2 SYGVKD. This CDR3 contains 16 residues. The CDR3 DNA reads as TGTGCCATCAGTGGGGGGGTGACAGGGGCAGTCGGCGAAGCTTTCTTT. It encodes CAISGGVTGAVGEAFF.

CDR3 sequence reads: CASSLTSGGSYNEQFF. DNA of the CDR3: TGTGCCAGCAGCCTAACTAGCGGGGGTTCCTACAATGAGCAGTTCTTC. J is TRBJ2-1 and V is TRBV7-8, with 11 bases aligning to TRBD2. The V segment lost 5 bases and the J segment 1 base; nucleotides outside the gene matches: 4. CDR3 length equals 16 residues. Germline V lookup: CDR1 SGHVS, CDR2 FQNEAQ.

This chain joins TRBV5-8 and TRBJ1-1, with 7 bases fitting TRBD1. The CDR3 is made up of 15 amino acids. V was clipped by 4 bases and J by 0 bases; unmatched bases: 6. The germline V gene has CDR1 SGHTS and CDR2 YDEGEE. The CDR3 DNA reads TGTGCCAGCAGCCGCCGGACAGGATTGAACACTGAAGCTTTCTTT. Translated, it gives CASSRRTGLNTEAFF.

This clone was picked up one time. CDR3 in DNA: TGTGCCAGCAGTTTAGGGGACGACAGACAAGAGACCCAGTACTTC. It translates to CASSLGDDRQETQYF. The genes are TRBV27 and TRBJ2-5; the D call may be TRBD1 or TRBD2 (5 bases each). Germline loops: CDR1 MNHEY, CDR2 SMNVEV (reference sequence). This CDR3 contains 15 residues. V was trimmed by 2 bases and J by 2 bases, leaving 12 bases between them.